Shown below are 12 T cell receptor beta chains from a single sample sequenced in a study of circulating CD8 cells and anti-PD-1 response in melanoma. Using roughly 16 ng of total RNA, TCR libraries were made with the QIAseq Immune Repertoire TCR panel. TCRdb processed the reads anew with MiXCR; each CDR3 protein has one entry. The sample carries 850 to 1,000 distinct CDR3 sequences, about 8.7% recorded once. Four subsets defined by PD-1 and/or TIGIT were sorted from live CD3+CD8+TCRalphabeta+ cells. The specimen comprised CD8+ T cells from PBMCs, sampled at baseline or after one month of anti-PD-1 therapy (not recorded which). These receptors were obtained from a human donor with melanoma.

In its sample, this clonotype ranks as large (0.1 to 1%). The chain couples TRBV20-1 to TRBJ2-7; TRBD1 agrees at 9 bases. Germline trimming cut 3 bases from V and 4 bases from J; bases unmatched to any gene: 10. The germline V gene has CDR1 DFQATT and CDR2 SNEGSKA (reference sequence). The CDR3 runs 15 residues. Written as DNA, the CDR3 is TGCAGTGCTAGTACTGGGGGGACAGGGCTTTACGAGCAGTACTTC. Its protein is CSASTGGTGLYEQYF.

In its sample, this clonotype ranks as large. V and J are TRBV28 and TRBJ1-1; 8 bases align to TRBD1. Germline V lookup: CDR1 MDHEN, CDR2 SYDVKM. V lost 5 bases and J lost 1; bases outside the gene matches: 3. This CDR3 spans 14 amino acids. The CDR3 sequence: CASSPDRENTEAFF. As DNA, the CDR3 is TGTGCCAGCAGTCCGGACAGGGAGAACACTGAAGCTTTCTTT. Filled out from reference TRBV28 and TRBJ1-1, the complete variable domain reads DVKVTQSSRYLVKRTGEKVFLECVQDMDHENMFWYRQDPGLGLRLIYFSYDVKMKEKGDIPEGYSVSREKKERFSLILESASTNQTSMYLCASSPDRENTEAFFGQGTRLTVV.

By frequency in the sample, this clonotype is large (0.1 to 1%). The chain couples TRBV29-1 to TRBJ2-1; TRBD1 might be the D (5 bases). The CDR3 covers 11 residues. V lost 4 bases and J 6 bases, leaving 7 bases between the germline ends. Per the germline V gene, CDR1 is SQVTM and CDR2 is ANQGSEA. The CDR3 is CSVVGANEQFF. CDR3 DNA sequence: TGCAGCGTTGTAGGGGCCAATGAGCAGTTCTTC.

This clonotype is large. The rearrangement uses TRBV27 and TRBJ2-5; D remains unclear. Germline CDR1 and CDR2: MNHEY and SMNVEV (reference sequence). This CDR3 contains 12 residues. V was clipped by 3 bases and J by 7 bases, with 9 bases between them. In DNA form, the CDR3 reads TGTGCCAGCAGTTTCACTAAGGGGACCCAGTACTTC. Its translation: CASSFTKGTQYF.

This clonotype rates as medium-sized. Relative to the germline gene, one junction end is altered; a read error may explain this. The chain is built from TRBV6-5 and TRBJ2-4, with 11 bases that match TRBD2. The CDR3 has 20 residues. Germline CDR1 reads MNHEY; CDR2 reads SVGAGI. The CDR3 loop is CASSLIGLIAGGPTKNVQYF. CDR3 nucleotide sequence: TGTGCCAGCAGTCTAATCGGCCTCATAGCGGGGGGGCCGACCAAAAACGTTCAGTACTTC.

By share, this clonotype ranks as large. V is TRBV4-1 and J is TRBJ2-7, with D perhaps matching TRBD1 (6 bases). The germline V gene has CDR1 MGHRA and CDR2 YSYEKL. The ends were cut back, 0 bases at V and 2 bases at J, with 14 bases in the middle. This CDR3 comprises 16 residues. The CDR3 reads CASSQDQNRAPYEQYF. The CDR3 region has the DNA TGCGCCAGCAGCCAAGATCAGAACAGGGCACCCTACGAGCAGTACTTC.

By proportion, this clonotype is medium-sized. The chain is built from TRBV2 and TRBJ2-1; D may be TRBD2 (6 bases). Germline V gives CDR1 SNHLY, CDR2 FYNNEI. The CDR3 is 16 residues long. V lost 5 bases to trimming and J lost 6 bases, with 20 bases between them. The chain's CDR3 is CASSPGGPTTRNEQFF. The CDR3, as DNA: TGTGCCAGCAGTCCCGGGGGACCTACAACCCGCAATGAGCAGTTCTTC.

This clonotype was counted between two and nine times. The chain has TRBV6-2 or TRBV6-3 and TRBJ2-1; 8 bases map to TRBD1. The CDR3 is made up of 17 amino acids. Per the germline V gene, CDR1 is MNHEY and CDR2 is SVGEGT. After removal of 2 bases from V and 1 base from J, the junction contained 7 bases not matched to a gene. CDR3 protein: CASSYGPQGASYNEQFF. The CDR3, as DNA: TGTGCCAGCAGTTACGGTCCCCAGGGGGCATCCTACAATGAGCAGTTCTTC.

This clonotype is medium-sized within its sample. This chain links TRBV28 with TRBJ2-7, with TRBD1 identical over 7 bases. CDR1 and CDR2 from the germline V gene are MDHEN and SYDVKM. This CDR3 is built from 14 residues. The junction had 10 bases not matched to a gene; V was cut back by 5 bases and J by 6 bases. The CDR3 nucleotides are TGTGCCAGCAGTCCGACCGACAGGGTGCTCGAGCAGTACTTC. Its protein is CASSPTDRVLEQYF.

By share, this clonotype ranks as large. V and J are TRBV6-5 and TRBJ2-2; 9 positions match TRBD1. This CDR3 is 16 amino acids long. V gave up 6 bases and J gave up 0 bases; unmatched junction bases: 5. Germline loops: CDR1 MNHEY, CDR2 SVGAGI. CDR3 nucleotide sequence: TGTGCCAGCAGCCCACAGGGGGCGACGAACACCGGGGAGCTGTTTTTT. Translation: CASSPQGATNTGELFF.

By share of the sample, this clonotype is large. The rearrangement links TRBV2 to TRBJ2-1; D perhaps matches TRBD2 (6 bases). In germline, CDR1 is SNHLY, CDR2 FYNNEI. Trimming left V 8 bases short and J 0 bases short, with 17 bases between. The length of the CDR3 is 16 residues. The CDR3 sequence: CASASDYWSSYNEQFF. As DNA, the CDR3 is TGTGCCAGCGCGTCGGACTATTGGAGCTCCTACAATGAGCAGTTCTTC. The complete variable domain, with remaining parts taken from reference TRBV2 and TRBJ2-1, reads EPEVTQTPSHQVTQMGQEVILRCVPISNHLYFYWYRQILGQKVEFLVSFYNNEISEKSEIFDDQFSVERPDGSNFTLKIRSTKLEDSAMYFCASASDYWSSYNEQFFGPGTRLTVL.

Relative to its sample, this clonotype is medium-sized. This rearrangement joins TRBV2 to TRBJ2-7; no clear D gene. Trimming stripped 6 bases from V and 0 bases from J, with 24 bases between. The CDR3 spans 18 residues. Germline V gene lookup returns CDR1 SNHLY and CDR2 FYNNEI. Here the CDR3 DNA reads TGTGCCAGCAGCGCCAACCCTCTAGACTCGATCCCCTCCTACGAGCAGTACTTC. Residues: CASSANPLDSIPSYEQYF.